This T cell receptor beta chain was documented in a study of CD8 T cells in ankylosing spondylitis. Findings and limits, study-wide: Some motif variants were previously reported in reactive arthritis synovial fluid and blood. Reportedly, matched ankylosing spondylitis synovial fluid was significantly enriched for disease-linked clones. Blood from ankylosing spondylitis patients appeared to carry a characteristic roughly 8-variant TCR beta motif.

This clonotype was picked up many times. Its antigen remains unknown. In germline, CDR1 is DFQATT, CDR2 SNEGSKA (reference sequence). This CDR3 is built from 13 residues. V gave up 3 bases and J gave up 5 bases, with 11 bases separating them. One entry per CDR3 protein, called by TCRdb with MiXCR from the 5' RACE reads. Of about 500,000 distinct CDR3 sequences in the sample, about 13% are singletons; the top ten hold about 6.5%. The TCR sequence derives from a male donor with ankylosing spondylitis. This chain links TRBV20-1 with TRBJ2-1, with TRBD1 as a possible D gene (5 bases). Material: blood, either unsorted or a sorted T cell fraction (not recorded which). The DNA of the CDR3 is TGCAGTGCTAGCCAGGGCAGGAACAATGAGCAGTTCTTC. It yields the protein CSASQGRNNEQFF.